Given below is one T cell receptor beta chain in context. This record belongs to a study of T cell changes during pregnancy in multiple sclerosis. Data came from immunoSEQ multiplex PCR; TCRdb stores just in-frame clones and leaves some out. Here the sample spans approximately 93,000 clones, 80% to 95% being singletons. From germline, CDR1 is MNHNY and CDR2 SVGAGI (reference sequence). The length of the CDR3 is 14 residues. Trimming took 5 bases from V and 0 from J, leaving 8 bases between them. The clonotype comes from a female donor in good health, enrolled as a control in a pregnancy study. V is TRBV6-6 and J is TRBJ1-3; D is uncertain. The material sequenced was peripheral blood, taken in the first trimester of pregnancy. Written as DNA, the CDR3 is TGTGCCAGCAGTACTTCAGGCTCTGGAAACACCATATATTTT. Protein sequence: CASSTSGSGNTIYF.